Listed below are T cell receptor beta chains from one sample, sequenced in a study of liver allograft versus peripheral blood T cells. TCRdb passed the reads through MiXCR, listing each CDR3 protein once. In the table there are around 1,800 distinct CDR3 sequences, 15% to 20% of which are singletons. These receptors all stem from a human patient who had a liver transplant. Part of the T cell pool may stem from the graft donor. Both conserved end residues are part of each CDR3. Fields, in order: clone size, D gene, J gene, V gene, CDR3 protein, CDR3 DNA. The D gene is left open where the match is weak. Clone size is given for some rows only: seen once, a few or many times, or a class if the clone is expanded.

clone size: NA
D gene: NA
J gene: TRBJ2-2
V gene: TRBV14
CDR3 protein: CASSQDQGISGTGELFF
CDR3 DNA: TGTGCCAGCAGCCAAGATCAAGGGATTAGTGGTACCGGGGAGCTGTTTTTT

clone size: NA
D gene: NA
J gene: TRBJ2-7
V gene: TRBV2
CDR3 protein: CASSFQGNEQYF
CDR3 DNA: TGTGCCAGCAGTTTTCAGGGGAACGAGCAGTACTTC

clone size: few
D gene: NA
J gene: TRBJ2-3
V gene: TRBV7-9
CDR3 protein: CASSLSKNTDTQYF
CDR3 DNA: TGTGCCAGCAGCCTTTCAAAAAACACAGATACGCAGTATTTT

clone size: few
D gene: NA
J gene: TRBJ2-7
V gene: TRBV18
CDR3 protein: CASSPPWTDPREQYF
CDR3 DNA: TGTGCCAGCTCACCACCGTGGACAGATCCCCGCGAGCAGTACTTC

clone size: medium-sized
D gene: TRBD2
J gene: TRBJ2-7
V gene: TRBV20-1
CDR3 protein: CSARSGTSSYEQYF
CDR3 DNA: TGCAGTGCTAGATCCGGGACTAGCTCCTACGAGCAGTACTTC

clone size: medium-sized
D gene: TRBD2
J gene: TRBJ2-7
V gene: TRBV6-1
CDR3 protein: CASSGGGGPQQYF
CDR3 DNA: TGTGCCAGCAGCGGGGGGGGGGGACCCCAGCAGTACTTC

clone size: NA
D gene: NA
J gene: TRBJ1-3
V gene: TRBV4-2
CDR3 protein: CASSQDRLSGNTIYF
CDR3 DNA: TGTGCCAGCAGCCAAGACAGATTGTCTGGAAACACCATATATTTT

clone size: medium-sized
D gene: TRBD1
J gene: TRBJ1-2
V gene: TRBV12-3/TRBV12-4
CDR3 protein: CASRYRGLGGYTF
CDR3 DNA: TGTGCCAGCAGGTACAGGGGGCTCGGAGGCTACACCTTC

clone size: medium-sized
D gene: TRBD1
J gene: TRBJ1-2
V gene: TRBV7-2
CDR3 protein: CASSRSGTALYSYGYTF
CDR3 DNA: TGTGCCAGCAGCCGATCCGGGACAGCGCTTTATTCCTATGGCTACACCTTC

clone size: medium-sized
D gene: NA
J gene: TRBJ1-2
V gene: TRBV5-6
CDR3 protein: CASSLFKGNYGYTF
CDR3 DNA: TGTGCCAGCAGCTTGTTTAAGGGCAACTATGGCTACACCTTC

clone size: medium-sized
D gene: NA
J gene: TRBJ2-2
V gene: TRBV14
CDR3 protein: CASSQTQGGTGELFF
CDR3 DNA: TGTGCCAGCAGCCAAACTCAGGGAGGCACCGGGGAGCTGTTTTTT

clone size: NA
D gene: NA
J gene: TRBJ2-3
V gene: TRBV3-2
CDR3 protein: CASKGSGGASTDTQYF
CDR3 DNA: TGTGCCAGCAAGGGGAGCGGGGGGGCGAGCACAGATACGCAGTATTTT

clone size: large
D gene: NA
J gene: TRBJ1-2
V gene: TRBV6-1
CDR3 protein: CASSEVRLGGYGYTF
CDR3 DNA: TGTGCCAGCAGTGAAGTTCGACTGGGAGGTTATGGCTACACCTTC

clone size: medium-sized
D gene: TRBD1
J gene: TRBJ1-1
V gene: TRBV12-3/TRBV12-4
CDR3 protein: CASSPDRVDTEAFF
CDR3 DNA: TGTGCCAGCAGCCCCGACAGGGTTGACACTGAAGCTTTCTTT

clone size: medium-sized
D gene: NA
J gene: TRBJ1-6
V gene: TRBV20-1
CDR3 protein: CSASPPGSPLHF
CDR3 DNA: TGCAGTGCTAGCCCCCCTGGCTCACCCCTCCACTTT